These 21 T cell receptor beta chains share one sample of origin, sequenced in a study of blood T cell repertoires in COVID-19. TCRdb's table, derived via immunoSEQ multiplex PCR, lists solely in-frame clones and lacks some. This table holds about 120,000 clones, roughly 84% found once. Material: peripheral blood. The receptors come from a man aged 35 to 55 with acute or convalescent COVID-19.

The V call is TRBV4-2, the J call TRBJ2-2; no definite D call. V was pared by 0 bases and J by 1 base, with 12 bases between. Germline V gene sequence: CDR1 LGHNA, CDR2 YNFKEQ. This CDR3 is 17 amino acids long. As DNA, the CDR3 is TGTGCCAGCAGCCAAGATCAAAGCGTAGTGAACACCGGGGAGCTGTTTTTT. It codes for CASSQDQSVVNTGELFF.

In this sample, this clone turned up once. The chain recombines TRBV25-1 with TRBJ2-3; D gene uncertain. V gave up 5 bases and J gave up 0 bases, with 3 bases separating them. From germline, CDR1 is MGHDK and CDR2 SYGVNS. This CDR3 contains 12 residues. The CDR3 DNA reads TGTGCCAGCAGTACTAGCACAGATACGCAGTATTTT. The encoded protein is CASSTSTDTQYF.

This clone has only a few counts. This chain uses TRBV11-2 with TRBJ2-2; D is unresolved. V dropped 0 bases and J dropped 4 bases, with 12 bases sitting between them. Germline V CDR1 and CDR2: SGHAT, FQNNGV. The CDR3 is 16 amino acids. The CDR3 DNA follows: TGTGCCAGCAGCTTAGATCGAGGCCCCGGCACCGGGGAGCTGTTTTTT. This codes for CASSLDRGPGTGELFF.

The chain joins TRBV7-9 to TRBJ1-2; D not resolved. Per the germline V gene, CDR1 is SEHNR and CDR2 is FQNEAQ (reference sequence). This CDR3 has 13 amino acids. V lost 1 base to trimming and J lost 3 bases, with 6 bases between them. The CDR3 loop is CASSLGGDYGYTF. The CDR3 coding sequence is TGTGCCAGCAGCTTAGGGGGAGACTATGGCTACACCTTC. Filled out from reference TRBV7-9 and TRBJ1-2, the complete variable domain reads DTGVSQNPRHKITKRGQNVTFRCDPISEHNRLYWYRQTLGQGPEFLTYFQNEAQLEKSRLLSDRFSAERPKGSFSTLEIQRTEQGDSAMYLCASSLGGDYGYTFGSGTRLTVV.

V usage is TRBV6-5 and J usage is TRBJ2-7, with D possibly TRBD2 on 5 matching bases. Germline CDR1 reads MNHEY; CDR2 reads SVGAGI. V was cut by 5 bases and J by 6 bases, with 20 bases left in between. The CDR3 has 15 residues. In nucleotides, the CDR3 is TGTGCCAGCAGTCCCGGACGGGGATCCTTGGGCGAGCAGTACTTC. Translated: CASSPGRGSLGEQYF.

This chain connects TRBV28 to TRBJ2-3, with TRBD2 matching 11 bases. This CDR3 comprises 16 residues. Germline loops: CDR1 MDHEN, CDR2 SYDVKM. The J segment lost 7 bases and the V segment lost 5 bases, leaving 11 bases of the junction unmatched. The CDR3 region is CASSTPLAGAINTQYF. For the CDR3, the DNA is TGTGCCAGCAGTACACCACTAGCGGGAGCCATTAATACGCAGTATTTT.

The chain links TRBV11-2 to TRBJ2-3; 12 bases map to TRBD2. V was pared by 5 bases and J by 1 base, with 7 bases of the junction left unmatched. The germline V gene has CDR1 SGHAT and CDR2 FQNNGV. The CDR3 length is 17 residues. The CDR3 spells CASSGTGLAGGTDTQYF. The CDR3 DNA follows: TGTGCCAGCAGCGGGACGGGACTAGCGGGCGGCACAGATACGCAGTATTTT.

The rearrangement joins TRBV14 to TRBJ2-5, with D tentatively TRBD2 (6 bases). V was shortened by 2 bases and J by 4 bases, with 14 bases between the two germline ends. This CDR3 has 15 amino acids. Germline loops: CDR1 SGHDN, CDR2 FVKESK. The CDR3 region has the DNA TGTGCCAGCAGCCAATGGGGCGGGGTTGTAGAGACCCAGTACTTC. This sequence encodes CASSQWGGVVETQYF.

This clone was seen a handful of times. V is TRBV27 and J is TRBJ2-7; possible D gene TRBD1, 6 bases. Trimming stripped 7 bases from V and 0 bases from J, with 13 bases between. Germline V gene data show CDR1 as MNHEY and CDR2 as SMNVEV (reference sequence). The CDR3 extends over 14 amino acids. The CDR3 nucleotides are TGTGCCAGCAAAAAAGGACAGAGCTCCTACGAGCAGTACTTC. This sequence encodes CASKKGQSSYEQYF.

This clone was recorded only once. The rearrangement links TRBV6-5 to TRBJ1-5; a possible D gene is TRBD1 (5 bases). The CDR3 extends over 15 amino acids. The germline V gene has CDR1 MNHEY and CDR2 SVGAGI. V dropped 6 bases and J dropped 2 bases, with 14 bases sitting between them. The CDR3 protein is CASRSPGGGNQPQHF. CDR3 sequence (DNA): TGTGCCAGCAGGAGCCCCGGGGGGGGCAATCAGCCCCAGCATTTT.

The chain links TRBV7-8 to TRBJ1-6; maybe TRBD1 (6 bases). This CDR3 spans 15 amino acids. V was clipped by 4 bases and J by 7 bases, with 14 bases between them. CDR1 SGHVS and CDR2 FQNEAQ come from the germline V gene. CDR3 in amino acids: CASSSPGTWNSPLHF. CDR3 nucleotide sequence: TGTGCCAGCAGCTCCCCCGGGACATGGAATTCACCCCTCCACTTT. The full variable domain, its missing parts supplied by reference TRBV7-8 and TRBJ1-6, is GAGVSQSPRYKVAKRGQDVALRCDPISGHVSLFWYQQALGQGPEFLTYFQNEAQLDKSGLPSDRFFAERPEGSVSTLKIQRTQQEDSAVYLCASSSPGTWNSPLHFGNGTRLTVT.

The chain joins TRBV7-3 to TRBJ2-5, with 8 bases fitting TRBD2. Germline V gene data show CDR1 as SGHTA and CDR2 as FQGTGA. The CDR3 covers 15 residues. V lost 2 bases, J lost 1 base, and 3 bases stayed unmatched. CDR3 coding DNA: TGTGCCAGCAGCTTAGCGGGGGGCTTCCAAGAGACCCAGTACTTC. Its protein is CASSLAGGFQETQYF.

Concerning this clone itself: This sample includes further DNA sequences coding for the same CDR3. The rearrangement joins TRBV19 to TRBJ1-1; 10 positions match TRBD1. The germline CDR1 and CDR2 sequences are LNHDA and SQIVND (reference sequence). V lost 5 bases to trimming and J lost 0 bases; unmatched junction nucleotides: 3. The CDR3 spans 15 residues. In DNA, the CDR3 is TGTGCCAGTAGTCCGGGACAGGGGATGAACACTGAAGCTTTCTTT. Translation: CASSPGQGMNTEAFF.

The chain is built from TRBV28 and TRBJ2-5; 7 bases match TRBD1. The CDR3 covers 19 residues. V shed 4 bases, J shed 7 bases, and the junction held 24 bases outside the gene matches. The germline V gene has CDR1 MDHEN and CDR2 SYDVKM. CDR3 in amino acids: CASSSQGSSIFVGPVTQYF. Here the CDR3 DNA reads TGTGCCAGCAGTTCACAGGGGAGTTCGATTTTTGTTGGACCCGTGACCCAGTACTTC. The full variable domain, in which reference TRBV28 and TRBJ2-5 provide the parts outside the CDR3, is DVKVTQSSRYLVKRTGEKVFLECVQDMDHENMFWYRQDPGLGLRLIYFSYDVKMKEKGDIPEGYSVSREKKERFSLILESASTNQTSMYLCASSSQGSSIFVGPVTQYFGPGTRLLVL.

The chain uses TRBV12-5 and TRBJ2-1; no clear D. The CDR3 covers 14 residues. V was trimmed by 1 base and J by 6 bases, leaving 10 bases between them. Germline assignment: CDR1 LGHNT and CDR2 FRNRAP. In nucleotides, the CDR3 is TGTGCTAGTGGTTTGGGAGTTATCCCCAATGAGCAGTTCTTC. As protein: CASGLGVIPNEQFF. The variable domain in full, with the rest retrieved from reference TRBV12-5 and TRBJ2-1, is DARVTQTPRHKVTEMGQEVTMRCQPILGHNTVFWYRQTMMQGLELLAYFRNRAPLDDSGMPKDRFSAEMPDATLATLKIQPSEPRDSAVYFCASGLGVIPNEQFFGPGTRLTVL.

This chain connects TRBV18 to TRBJ2-7; 7 bases line up with TRBD1. CDR1 and CDR2 from the germline V gene are KGHSH and LQKENI. The CDR3 has 16 amino acids. After removal of 6 bases from V and 0 bases from J, the junction contained 11 bases not matched to a gene. The CDR3 nucleotides read TGTGCCAGCTCGCCCTACGGGACAGCGAGCTCCTACGAGCAGTACTTC. Its protein is CASSPYGTASSYEQYF.

The genes are TRBV4-1 and TRBJ2-3; D is unresolved. V lost 2 bases and J lost 0, with 6 bases in between. The CDR3 extends over 14 amino acids. CDR1 is MGHRA, CDR2 YSYEKL, per germline. In DNA, the CDR3 is TGCGCCAGCAGCCAACCTAGAAGCACAGATACGCAGTATTTT. This encodes CASSQPRSTDTQYF.

This clone was seen just once. This chain links TRBV3-1 (or the pseudogene TRBV3-2) with TRBJ2-3; D may be TRBD1 (5 bases). The germline V and J ends were trimmed by 4 bases and 1 base, with 15 bases remaining between them. The CDR3 has 16 residues. Germline V gene lookup returns CDR1 LGHDT and CDR2 YNNKEL (reference sequence). The CDR3 sequence: CASSPWQGSGTDTQYF. The DNA for the CDR3 is TGTGCCAGCAGCCCCTGGCAGGGATCAGGCACAGATACGCAGTATTTT.

V gene TRBV28 combines with J gene TRBJ2-1; 8 bases match TRBD1. CDR1 MDHEN and CDR2 SYDVKM come from the germline V gene. The CDR3 contains 14 residues. Trimming at V came to 6 bases and at J to 6 bases, leaving 7 bases not matched to a gene. This CDR3 is CASSTRTGFNEQFF. The CDR3 DNA sequence: TGTGCCAGCAGCACACGGACAGGGTTCAATGAGCAGTTCTTC.

The chain employs TRBV3-1 (or the pseudogene TRBV3-2) and TRBJ2-3; D possibly corresponds to TRBD1 (6 bases). Germline V CDR1 and CDR2: LGHDT, YNNKEL (reference sequence). The CDR3 is 13 residues long. Trimming left V 0 bases short and J 8 bases short, with 9 bases between. The CDR3 spells CASSQDGGGTQYF. The DNA of the CDR3 is TGTGCCAGCAGCCAAGATGGGGGCGGTACGCAGTATTTT.

The genes are TRBV21-1 and TRBJ2-2; the tabulated D call, TRBD2, remains unverified against the DNA. TRBV21-1 is shown as a pseudogene. This CDR3 spans 24 amino acids. As DNA, the CDR3 is TGTGCCAGCAGCAAAGCGGGCGTCGGTGGGACTAGCGGGATCGGCGGGCTAAACACCGGGGAGCTGTTTTTT. Protein: CASSKAGVGGTSGIGGLNTGELFF.